Detailed here is one T cell receptor (beta chain). The protocol was immunoSEQ multiplex PCR, while the TCRdb copy is restricted to in-frame clones and leaves out a portion. The sample has more than 55,000 clones, around 90% seen once. The sample comes from a study of graft-versus-host responses after intestinal transplantation. V lost 6 bases to trimming and J lost 4 bases; unmatched junction nucleotides: 3. CDR3 length equals 13 residues. The germline gives CDR1 MNHNY, CDR2 SVGAGI (reference sequence). This TCR was recovered from a human patient who received an intestinal transplant, so some T cells may come from the graft donor. V and J are TRBV6-6 and TRBJ1-5, with 7 bases lining up with TRBD1. Sequencing used PBMCs, obtained 26 days after transplant. Here the CDR3 DNA reads TGTGCCAGCAGAGGACAGGCTAATCAGCCCCAGCATTTT. The encoded protein is CASRGQANQPQHF.